Each of the 7 T cell receptor beta chains below was sequenced from the same sample in a study of T cell changes during pregnancy in multiple sclerosis. The method was immunoSEQ multiplex PCR; TCRdb's version includes in-frame clones alone and lacks a portion of them. The sample includes roughly 120,000 clones, approximately 93% of them seen just once. Material: peripheral blood, obtained before pregnancy. All receptors derive from a female donor with multiple sclerosis, enrolled in a pregnancy study.

This clone came up a few times. The V gene is TRBV30, the J gene TRBJ2-1, with TRBD2 matching 7 bases. Germline V gives CDR1 GTSNPN, CDR2 SVGIG (reference sequence). V lost 4 bases to trimming and J lost 9 bases; unmatched junction nucleotides: 12. This CDR3 contains 14 residues. CDR3 DNA sequence: TGTGCCTGGATATGGGGCGGGAGTTATGGTGAGCAGTTCTTC. Its translation: CAWIWGGSYGEQFF.

The rearrangement links TRBV2 to TRBJ1-4; 7 positions agree with TRBD1. Germline V gene sequence: CDR1 SNHLY, CDR2 FYNNEI. The CDR3 covers 15 residues. V lost 4 bases, J lost 5 bases, and 7 bases stayed unmatched. The CDR3 is CASSVYGTANEKLFF. CDR3 DNA sequence: TGTGCCAGCAGTGTTTATGGGACAGCGAATGAAAAACTGTTTTTT.

This clone was recorded only once. The rearrangement uses TRBV5-4 and TRBJ2-7, with TRBD2 identical over 7 bases. The V segment lost 0 bases and the J segment 4 bases; nucleotides outside the gene matches: 1. In germline, CDR1 is SGHNT, CDR2 YYREEE (reference sequence). This CDR3 region has 13 residues. CDR3 coding DNA: TGTGCCAGCAGCTTGGGCGGGAGATACGAGCAGTACTTC. This sequence encodes CASSLGGRYEQYF.

This clone has just one count. The chain couples TRBV11-2 to TRBJ2-7; possibly TRBD2 for D (5 bases). The ends were cut back, 1 base at V and 2 bases at J, with 12 bases in the middle. In germline, CDR1 is SGHAT, CDR2 FQNNGV. CDR3 length equals 15 residues. The CDR3 loop is CASSLGLATAYEQYF. The CDR3 coding sequence is TGTGCCAGCAGCTTAGGTCTAGCAACGGCCTACGAGCAGTACTTC.

The table lists this clone with a count of one. The V call is TRBV15, the J call TRBJ1-1; perhaps TRBD1 as D (6 bases). This CDR3 has 18 amino acids. Germline CDR1 is LNHNV and CDR2 is YYDKDF (reference sequence). Trimming removed 1 base from V and 1 base from J, with 19 bases in between. The CDR3 DNA reads as TGTGCCACCAGCAGAGGTCCTTCAGGGGTGCTGACGAACACTGAAGCTTTCTTT. Translating gives CATSRGPSGVLTNTEAFF.

This sequence joins TRBV6-1 and TRBJ2-1; D is perhaps TRBD2 (6 bases). Trimming removed 10 bases from V and 0 bases from J, with 13 bases in between. Germline V lookup: CDR1 MNHNS, CDR2 SASEGT. CDR3 length: 14 residues. CDR3 region: CATDYGDSYNEQFF. In DNA, the CDR3 is TGTGCCACGGACTATGGGGACTCCTACAATGAGCAGTTCTTC.

This clone was picked up one time. CDR3 coding DNA: TGTGCCAGCAGTGGGTCTAGCGGGGGGGCCGCAGAGACCCAGTACTTC. This sequence encodes CASSGSSGGAAETQYF. This chain uses TRBV2 with TRBJ2-5, with 12 bases aligning to TRBD2. The CDR3 is 16 residues long. V trimming: 4 bases; J trimming: 4 bases; junction bases outside the gene matches: 7. The germline V gene has CDR1 SNHLY and CDR2 FYNNEI.